The 22 T cell receptor beta chains given below trace back to one sample, sequenced in a study of T cell changes during pregnancy in multiple sclerosis. Method: immunoSEQ multiplex PCR; TCRdb's copy keeps in-frame clones and lacks some. The data show tens of thousands of clones, under 95% seen once. The material was CD4+ T cells from peripheral blood mononuclear cells, obtained in the second trimester of pregnancy. Receptors were obtained from a female donor with multiple sclerosis, enrolled in a pregnancy study.

This chain connects TRBV5-1 to TRBJ2-2, with 12 bases matching TRBD2. V was pared by 4 bases and J by 4 bases, with 8 bases of the junction left unmatched. The CDR3 spans 17 residues. Germline V lookup: CDR1 SGHRS, CDR2 YFSETQ. The CDR3 here is CASSPNPTSGGTGELFF. The DNA of the CDR3 is TGCGCCAGCAGCCCCAACCCGACTAGCGGGGGCACCGGGGAGCTGTTTTTT.

The chain recombines TRBV5-1 with TRBJ1-1; TRBD1 aligns across 10 bases. There are 15 residues in the CDR3. V gave up 5 bases and J gave up 8 bases; unmatched junction bases: 12. Germline-derived CDR1 and CDR2 are SGHRS and YFSETQ. CDR3 region: CASRLTGTGEGEAFF. In nucleotides, the CDR3 is TGCGCCAGCAGACTGACCGGGACAGGGGAAGGCGAAGCTTTCTTT. The variable domain in full, completed from reference TRBV5-1 and TRBJ1-1, reads KAGVTQTPRYLIKTRGQQVTLSCSPISGHRSVSWYQQTPGQGLQFLFEYFSETQRNKGNFPGRFSGRQFSNSRSEMNVSTLELGDSALYLCASRLTGTGEGEAFFGQGTRLTVV.

In its sample, this clone was seen a few times. This chain connects TRBV5-3 to TRBJ1-1; TRBD1 matches at 8 bases. TRBV5-3 is an ORF, and what it does is uncertain. The ends lost 4 bases at V and 5 bases at J; junction bases unmatched: 7. The CDR3 is 14 residues long. The CDR3 is CARSKDRGGTEAFF. CDR3 nucleotide sequence: TGTGCCAGAAGCAAAGACAGGGGTGGGACTGAAGCTTTCTTT.

This chain joins TRBV2 and TRBJ1-2, with 7 bases identical to TRBD1. The CDR3 has 13 residues. The ends lost 7 bases at V and 3 bases at J; junction bases unmatched: 5. Germline CDR1 reads SNHLY; CDR2 reads FYNNEI. CDR3 residues: CASNRQGDYGYTF. The CDR3 DNA reads TGTGCCAGCAACAGGCAGGGGGACTATGGCTACACCTTC.

The chain employs TRBV5-8 and TRBJ2-5; 11 bases line up with TRBD2. The V segment lost 4 bases and the J segment 2 bases; nucleotides outside the gene matches: 10. The length of the CDR3 is 17 residues. Germline CDR1 and CDR2: SGHTS and YDEGEE. The CDR3 reads CASSPTGTSGLQETQYF. The DNA of the CDR3 is TGTGCCAGCAGCCCGACCGGGACTAGCGGTCTACAAGAGACCCAGTACTTC.

The V gene is TRBV6-1, the J gene TRBJ1-3; 7 bases map to TRBD1. Germline assignment: CDR1 MNHNS and CDR2 SASEGT. The CDR3 has 13 amino acids. Unmatched junction bases numbered 6, after V lost 6 bases and J lost 7 bases. The CDR3 spells CASRARQGNTIYF. The DNA for the CDR3 is TGTGCCAGCAGAGCGAGACAGGGCAACACCATATATTTT.

The CDR3 DNA sequence: TGTGCCAGCAGCCTGGGGGGGCTAGCCTCCTTTAGCAATCAGCCCCAGCATTTT. Amino acid sequence: CASSLGGLASFSNQPQHF. V gene TRBV16 combines with J gene TRBJ1-5; tentatively, D is TRBD1 (6 bases). The CDR3 is 18 amino acids. Germline V gene data show CDR1 as KGHSY and CDR2 as FQNENV. Between the trimmed V and J ends, which lost 4 bases and 0 bases, there was a span of 19 bases.

The chain has TRBV7-2 and TRBJ1-1; no firm D call. Germline CDR1 SGHTA, CDR2 FQGNSA. Trimming shortened V by 3 bases and J by 2 bases, and 7 bases separated the two germline ends. The CDR3 has 13 amino acids. The CDR3: CASSFASNTEAFF. Here the CDR3 DNA reads TGTGCCAGCAGCTTCGCTAGTAACACTGAAGCTTTCTTT. Full variable domain (outside the CDR3, taken from reference TRBV7-2 and TRBJ1-1): GAGVSQSPSNKVTEKGKDVELRCDPISGHTALYWYRQSLGQGLEFLIYFQGNSAPDKSGLPSDRFSAERTGGSVSTLTIQRTQQEDSAVYLCASSFASNTEAFFGQGTRLTVV.

The chain is built from TRBV5-4 and TRBJ2-5, with 10 nucleotides matching TRBD1. Germline CDR1 SGHNT, CDR2 YYREEE (reference sequence). With V trimmed by 0 bases and J by 1 base, 0 bases remained unmatched. The CDR3 has 15 amino acids. In nucleotides, the CDR3 is TGTGCCAGCAGCTTGGGGGACAGGGGCCAAGAGACCCAGTACTTC. It encodes CASSLGDRGQETQYF.

V usage is TRBV4-2 and J usage is TRBJ2-3, with a possible D match to TRBD1 (5 bases). Germline CDR1 is LGHNA and CDR2 is YNFKEQ. The length of the CDR3 is 16 residues. Deletions cut 0 bases from V and 6 bases from J, with 16 bases between. CDR3 bases: TGTGCCAGCAGCCAAGATAGGCAGGGTGCGCGGGATACGCAGTATTTT. It encodes CASSQDRQGARDTQYF.

The chain carries TRBV18 and TRBJ2-1; 11 bases map to TRBD2. Trimming at V came to 6 bases and at J to 5 bases, leaving 9 bases not matched to a gene. The CDR3 spans 16 residues. Germline V lookup: CDR1 KGHSH, CDR2 LQKENI. The CDR3 DNA follows: TGTGCCAGCTCGACACGTAGCGGGAGGGGTAACAATGAGCAGTTCTTC. It encodes CASSTRSGRGNNEQFF. Full variable domain (missing parts from reference TRBV18 and TRBJ2-1): NAGVMQNPRHLVRRRGQEARLRCSPMKGHSHVYWYRQLPEEGLKFMVYLQKENIIDESGMPKERFSAEFPKEGPSILRIQQVVRGDSAAYFCASSTRSGRGNNEQFFGPGTRLTVL.

CDR3 nucleotides: TGTGCCAGCTCACCCCAGGGGGCGCTTGTCTACGAGCAGTACTTC. Its translation: CASSPQGALVYEQYF. The rearrangement links TRBV18 to TRBJ2-7; TRBD1 agrees at 8 bases. The CDR3 extends over 15 amino acids. The ends lost 3 bases at V and 3 bases at J; junction bases unmatched: 7. CDR1 and CDR2 from the germline V gene are KGHSH and LQKENI. Full variable domain (rest looked up from reference TRBV18 and TRBJ2-7): NAGVMQNPRHLVRRRGQEARLRCSPMKGHSHVYWYRQLPEEGLKFMVYLQKENIIDESGMPKERFSAEFPKEGPSILRIQQVVRGDSAAYFCASSPQGALVYEQYFGPGTRLTVT.

The rearrangement uses TRBV7-3 and TRBJ2-7, with D perhaps matching TRBD2 (5 bases). V was pared by 2 bases and J by 1 base, with 12 bases between. The germline V gene encodes CDR1 SGHTA and CDR2 FQGTGA. The CDR3 length is 15 residues. In DNA form, the CDR3 reads TGTGCCAGCAGCTTAGTTGGAGAGGGTTCCTACGAGCAGTACTTC. This translates into CASSLVGEGSYEQYF.

The chain employs TRBV7-2 and TRBJ2-1; TRBD2 matches at 14 bases. Per the germline V gene, CDR1 is SGHTA and CDR2 is FQGNSA. J was trimmed by 9 bases and V by 4 bases; bases with no gene match: 5. The CDR3 is 15 amino acids. The CDR3 loop reads CASSSGLAGVGEQFF. In DNA, the CDR3 is TGTGCCAGCAGCTCGGGACTAGCGGGAGTAGGTGAGCAGTTCTTC.

The V and J genes are TRBV19 and TRBJ2-7, with 7 bases lining up with TRBD1. Germline V gene data show CDR1 as LNHDA and CDR2 as SQIVND (reference sequence). The CDR3 has 16 amino acids. V dropped 4 bases and J dropped 2; count of bases not matched to a gene: 11. This CDR3 is CASSRRQGGGPYEQYF. The DNA for the CDR3 is TGTGCCAGTAGTAGAAGACAGGGTGGGGGTCCCTACGAGCAGTACTTC.

This sequence joins TRBV30 and TRBJ2-3; 7 positions agree with TRBD2. Per germline, CDR1 GTSNPN and CDR2 SVGIG (reference sequence). The CDR3 is 14 residues long. The V and J ends lost 8 bases and 1 base, in that order; junction bases with no gene match: 9. The CDR3, as DNA: TGTGCCGGAAAGCGGGGTTCCCGCACAGATACGCAGTATTTT. Encoded protein: CAGKRGSRTDTQYF. Based on the CDR3 plus reference TRBV30 and TRBJ2-3, the full variable domain is SQTIHQWPATLVQPVGSPLSLECTVEGTSNPNLYWYRQAAGRGLQLLFYSVGIGQISSEVPQNLSASRPQDRQFILSSKKLLLSDSGFYLCAGKRGSRTDTQYFGPGTRLTVL.

Here the CDR3 DNA reads TGCGCCAGCAGCCCCCCTCTAGCGGGACGACTCGATACGCAGTATTTT. Protein: CASSPPLAGRLDTQYF. The rearrangement joins TRBV4-1 to TRBJ2-3; 9 nucleotides align to TRBD2. CDR1 is MGHRA and CDR2 is YSYEKL in the germline V gene. This CDR3 contains 16 residues. The ends lost 4 bases at V and 6 bases at J; junction bases unmatched: 11.

The rearrangement links TRBV12-5 to TRBJ2-7, with D possibly being TRBD1 (5 bases). The CDR3 is made up of 14 amino acids. V shed 3 bases and J shed 4 bases, with 13 bases lying between them. CDR1 is LGHNT and CDR2 is FRNRAP in the germline V gene. The DNA of the CDR3 is TGTGCTAGTGGTTTTGGGGCAGCTAAGTACGAGCAGTACTTC. It is translated as CASGFGAAKYEQYF.

The chain carries TRBV5-6 and TRBJ2-2; 10 bases map to TRBD2. Unmatched junction bases numbered 10, after V lost 1 base and J lost 7 bases. The CDR3 is made up of 17 amino acids. The germline V gene encodes CDR1 SGHDT and CDR2 YYEEEE. Here the CDR3 DNA reads TGTGCCAGCAGCTTGAGACTAGCGGGTAGGCGTAACGGGGAGCTGTTTTTT. Amino acids: CASSLRLAGRRNGELFF. Supplemented by reference TRBV5-6 and TRBJ2-2, the full variable domain reads DAGVTQSPTHLIKTRGQQVTLRCSPKSGHDTVSWYQQALGQGPQFIFQYYEEEERQRGNFPDRFSGHQFPNYSSELNVNALLLGDSALYLCASSLRLAGRRNGELFFGEGSRLTVL.

This chain joins TRBV9 and TRBJ2-5, with 7 bases that match TRBD2. Germline V gene data show CDR1 as SGDLS and CDR2 as YYNGEE. The length of the CDR3 is 14 residues. Losses at the gene ends were 4 bases for V and 4 bases for J; bases not matched to a gene: 7. CDR3 in amino acids: CASSFPTSAETQYF. In DNA form, the CDR3 reads TGTGCCAGCAGCTTCCCCACTAGCGCAGAGACCCAGTACTTC.

The sample holds one count of this clone. This chain links TRBV28 with TRBJ2-1; maybe TRBD2 (6 bases). With 8 bases removed from V and 4 bases from J, the gap between germline ends came to 24 bases. Germline V gene sequence: CDR1 MDHEN, CDR2 SYDVKM. The CDR3 runs 17 residues. For the CDR3, the DNA is TGTGCCAGCCGGGGCACTAGCCGCCCTGTATGGTACAATGAGCAGTTCTTC. It translates to CASRGTSRPVWYNEQFF.

The V and J genes are TRBV5-1 and TRBJ1-1, with TRBD1 matching over 8 bases. CDR1 SGHRS and CDR2 YFSETQ come from the germline V gene. Germline trimming cut 4 bases from V and 1 base from J; bases unmatched to any gene: 9. There are 16 residues in the CDR3. The CDR3 bases are TGCGCCAGCAGCGTACAACCAGGGACAGGGAACACTGAAGCTTTCTTT. Amino acids: CASSVQPGTGNTEAFF.